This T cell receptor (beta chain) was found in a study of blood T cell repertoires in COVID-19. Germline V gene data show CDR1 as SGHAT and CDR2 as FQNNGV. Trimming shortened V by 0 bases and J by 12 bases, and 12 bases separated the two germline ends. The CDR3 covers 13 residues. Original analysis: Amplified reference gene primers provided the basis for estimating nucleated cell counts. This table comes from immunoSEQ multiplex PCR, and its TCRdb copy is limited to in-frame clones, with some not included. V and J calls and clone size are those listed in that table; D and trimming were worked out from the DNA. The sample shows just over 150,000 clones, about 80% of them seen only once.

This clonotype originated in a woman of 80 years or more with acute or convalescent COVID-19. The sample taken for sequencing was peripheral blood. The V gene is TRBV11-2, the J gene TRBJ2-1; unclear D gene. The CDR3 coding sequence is TGTGCCAGCAGCTTAGACCAGTTCGCAGGGCAGTTCTTC. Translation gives CASSLDQFAGQFF.